The source of this TCR beta chain is a study of shared clonotypes between healthy human individuals. Study context: A few men and a couple of women, aged 18 to 49, were donors. General study results and limits: Non-shared clonotypes displayed generation probabilities falling below those of clonotypes present in all four donors.

Within Nashville, Tennessee resided all donors, each a Caucasian adult. As for this clone: The antigen is not known.

Between the trimmed V and J ends, which lost 0 bases and 3 bases, there was a span of 12 bases. Per germline, CDR1 LGHNA and CDR2 YNFKEQ. CDR3 length equals 15 residues. Methods used by the authors: Quality scores were absent from the junction-only immunoSEQ sequences, so filtering differed. TCRdb's table, derived via immunoSEQ multiplex PCR, lists solely in-frame clones and lacks some. The D gene and trimming were derived from the DNA, and the V and J assignments and clone size from that table. The table includes over a million clones, about 96% detected once. The specimen sequenced was naive CD4+ T cells sorted from blood. Subset specified: CD45RA+ positively selected. The rearrangement links TRBV4-2 to TRBJ2-7; possibly TRBD1 for D (5 bases). This clonotype was obtained from a man aged 25 to 45 in good health. The CDR3, as DNA: TGTGCCAGCAGCCAAGATCTTCAGGGTTTCTACGAGCAGTACTTC. Translating gives CASSQDLQGFYEQYF.